The 29 T cell receptor beta chains in this list originate from one sample, sequenced in a study of blood T cells in healthy people across ages. The use of a sample-barcoded 5' primer and a J-beta primer mix characterized a second PCR of 7 to 11 cycles. Using its own MiXCR run on the 5' RACE reads, TCRdb lists one record per CDR3 protein. The sample has about a million distinct CDR3 sequences, roughly half seen once; the top ten hold about a fifth. The material sequenced was blood. The receptor source for this set is a woman aged 55-70 years in good health.

There are a few counts of this clonotype. This chain connects TRBV5-1 to TRBJ2-6, with D unresolved. From germline, CDR1 is SGHRS and CDR2 YFSETQ. V lost 3 bases and J 0 bases, leaving 10 bases between the germline ends. This CDR3 spans 16 amino acids. The CDR3 loop is CASSSGPDSGANVLTF. DNA of the CDR3: TGCGCCAGCAGCTCGGGTCCAGACTCTGGGGCCAACGTCCTGACTTTC.

The V gene is TRBV4-3, the J gene TRBJ1-1, with no clear D. V dropped 0 bases and J dropped 8 bases, with 16 bases sitting between them. CDR3 length equals 15 residues. CDR1 and CDR2 from the germline V gene are LGHNA and YSLEER. CDR3 in amino acids: CASSQDVAGTREAFF. The CDR3 region has the DNA TGCGCCAGCAGCCAAGATGTGGCGGGAACGAGAGAAGCTTTCTTT.

The chain joins TRBV6-5 to TRBJ2-1; TRBD1 agrees at 9 bases. Germline CDR1 MNHEY, CDR2 SVGAGI. This CDR3 has 13 residues. V was clipped by 8 bases and J by 7 bases; unmatched bases: 6. The CDR3 bases are TGTGCCAGCTTCCGACAGGGGGGGAATGAGCAGTTCTTC. It codes for CASFRQGGNEQFF.

This chain's CDR3 is CASSPRTSGVNEQFF. The CDR3 DNA follows: TGTGCCAGCAGTCCCCGGACTAGCGGGGTCAATGAGCAGTTCTTC. The gene calls are TRBV6-2 or TRBV6-3 and TRBJ2-1; 12 bases fit TRBD2. The V segment lost 5 bases and the J segment 6 bases; nucleotides outside the gene matches: 5. From germline, CDR1 is MNHEY and CDR2 SVGEGT. The CDR3 totals 15 residues.

This sequence joins TRBV2 and TRBJ2-6; D gene uncertain. The ends were cut back, 4 bases at V and 2 bases at J, with 12 bases in the middle. This CDR3 is built from 16 residues. Germline CDR1 SNHLY, CDR2 FYNNEI. The CDR3 DNA reads TGTGCCAGCAGTGGAGACGTAGGTACTGGGGCCAACGTCCTGACTTTC. The encoded protein is CASSGDVGTGANVLTF.

The chain carries TRBV12-3 or TRBV12-4 and TRBJ1-1; 9 nucleotides align to TRBD1. The trim removed 6 bases at V and 8 bases at J, leaving 7 bases unmatched. This CDR3 region has 13 residues. The CDR3 coding sequence is TGTGCCAGCAGACTACAGGGGGCCAGCGAAGCTTTCTTT. Its translation: CASRLQGASEAFF.

This chain links TRBV7-2 with TRBJ2-1; the D is unclear. CDR3 length: 16 amino acids. Trimming took off 1 base at V and 4 bases at J, with 14 bases between the two ends. Germline V gives CDR1 SGHTA, CDR2 FQGNSA. The chain's CDR3 is CASSLEAARYYNEQFF. As DNA, the CDR3 is TGTGCCAGCAGCTTAGAGGCAGCGAGGTATTACAATGAGCAGTTCTTC.

The V and J genes are TRBV11-1 and TRBJ2-2, with 7 positions matching TRBD1. The CDR3 runs to 14 residues. J gave up 1 base and V 9 bases, and 5 bases lay outside the gene matches. Germline V lookup: CDR1 SGHAT, CDR2 FQDESV (reference sequence). In DNA, the CDR3 is TGTGCCAGTGGGTACAGGGGGAACACCGGGGAGCTGTTTTTT. This encodes CASGYRGNTGELFF.

The genes are TRBV7-2 and TRBJ2-1, with D hard to call. CDR1 SGHTA and CDR2 FQGNSA come from the germline V gene. The CDR3 is 14 amino acids. V was clipped by 8 bases and J by 0 bases, with 11 bases between them. For the CDR3, the DNA is TGTGCCAGCTCGCGACGCGGCTCCTACAATGAGCAGTTCTTC. This codes for CASSRRGSYNEQFF.

This chain uses TRBV20-1 with TRBJ2-7, with 7 bases identical to TRBD1. The CDR3 length is 15 residues. V dropped 3 bases and J dropped 3; count of bases not matched to a gene: 11. CDR1 DFQATT and CDR2 SNEGSKA come from the germline V gene (reference sequence). The CDR3 sequence: CSARGPETGYYEQYF. CDR3 in DNA: TGCAGTGCTAGGGGGCCGGAGACAGGGTACTACGAGCAGTACTTC.

For this clonotype: A much larger clone lies one base from this, so it may be a read error. V and J are TRBV28 and TRBJ1-1; no clear D gene. The CDR3 is 12 residues long. Germline V CDR1 and CDR2: MDHEN, SYDVKM. V shed 3 bases and J shed 1 base, with 3 bases lying between them. Here the CDR3 DNA reads TGTGCCAGCAGTTTCTGGAACACTGAAGCTTTCTTT. Translating it yields CASSFWNTEAFF. Filled out from reference TRBV28 and TRBJ1-1, the complete variable domain reads DVKVTQSSRYLVKRTGEKVFLECVQDMDHENMFWYRQDPGLGLRLIYFSYDVKMKEKGDIPEGYSVSREKKERFSLILESASTNQTSMYLCASSFWNTEAFFGQGTRLTVV.

DNA for the CDR3: TGTGCCAGCAGCCGTGCGAGGGCTAGCGGGGTCTACAATGAGCAGTTCTTC. Translation gives CASSRARASGVYNEQFF. The gene calls are TRBV7-9 and TRBJ2-1, with 9 bases fitting TRBD2. V shed 5 bases, J shed 3 bases, and the junction held 11 bases outside the gene matches. Germline lookup yields CDR1 SEHNR and CDR2 FQNEAQ (reference sequence). The CDR3 is 17 amino acids.

This sequence joins TRBV3-1 and TRBJ2-3; 12 nucleotides align to TRBD2. This CDR3 has 17 amino acids. Germline CDR1 is LGHDT and CDR2 is YNNKEL (reference sequence). With 5 bases clipped from V and 4 bases from J, the junction kept 10 bases outside the gene matches. CDR3 residues: CASSYRLAGESSDTQYF. DNA for the CDR3: TGTGCCAGCAGCTACAGACTAGCGGGAGAGAGCTCAGATACGCAGTATTTT.

The chain uses TRBV15 and TRBJ2-7; TRBD2 agrees at 8 bases. The J segment lost 1 base and the V segment lost 1 base, leaving 3 bases of the junction unmatched. In germline, CDR1 is LNHNV, CDR2 YYDKDF (reference sequence). The CDR3 consists of 15 residues. This CDR3 is CATSRVTSGSYEQYF. In nucleotides, the CDR3 is TGTGCCACCAGCAGAGTCACTAGCGGTTCCTACGAGCAGTACTTC.

The CDR3 coding sequence is TGTGCCTGGACTCGGGCAGGTGAAAAACTGTTTTTT. Its translation is CAWTRAGEKLFF. J is TRBJ1-4 and V is TRBV30; no definite D call. CDR3 size: 12 residues. The germline V gene encodes CDR1 GTSNPN and CDR2 SVGIG (reference sequence). The ends were cut back, 4 bases at V and 7 bases at J, with 10 bases in the middle.

This clonotype was observed a few times. This chain uses TRBV2 with TRBJ2-5, with TRBD2 matching 10 bases. Germline-derived CDR1 and CDR2 are SNHLY and FYNNEI. The CDR3 totals 19 residues. V lost 6 bases and J lost 5; bases outside the gene matches: 21. Here the CDR3 DNA reads TGTGCCAGCAGCAACCCAGTCCCGGCTAGCGGGAGAGGGATGGAGACCCAGTACTTC. This sequence encodes CASSNPVPASGRGMETQYF.

J is TRBJ2-5 and V is TRBV28; 8 nucleotides line up with TRBD1. Germline V gene sequence: CDR1 MDHEN, CDR2 SYDVKM. This CDR3 region has 14 residues. V was clipped by 3 bases and J by 5 bases; unmatched bases: 5. CDR3 protein: CASSLPDRAETQYF. CDR3 DNA sequence: TGTGCCAGCAGTTTGCCGGACAGGGCGGAGACCCAGTACTTC.

The chain has TRBV29-1 and TRBJ2-3; a possible D gene is TRBD2 (5 bases). The length of the CDR3 is 16 residues. Trimming stripped 1 base from V and 5 bases from J, with 19 bases between. Germline assignment: CDR1 SQVTM and CDR2 ANQGSEA. In DNA, the CDR3 is TGCAGCGTTGAAGGTGGGAGACGCGGGTCTGGAGATACGCAGTATTTT. Translation gives CSVEGGRRGSGDTQYF.

The chain's CDR3 is CASTDQGQVNQPQHF. Here the CDR3 DNA reads TGTGCCAGCACGGACCAGGGACAAGTAAATCAGCCCCAGCATTTT. The V gene is TRBV7-9, the J gene TRBJ1-5, with D tentatively TRBD1 (6 bases). This CDR3 contains 15 residues. From germline, CDR1 is SEHNR and CDR2 FQNEAQ (reference sequence). V was trimmed by 7 bases and J by 4 bases, leaving 17 bases between them.

This clonotype appeared a few times. The rearrangement uses TRBV7-2 and TRBJ2-7, with 7 bases that match TRBD1. The V segment lost 5 bases and the J segment 2 bases; nucleotides outside the gene matches: 6. Germline lookup yields CDR1 SGHTA and CDR2 FQGNSA. The CDR3 is 14 amino acids. The CDR3 bases are TGTGCCAGCAGCGCCAACAGGGGCCCCTACGAGCAGTACTTC. Residues: CASSANRGPYEQYF.

The gene calls are TRBV4-1 and TRBJ1-2; 8 bases are a match to TRBD1. Germline V lookup: CDR1 MGHRA, CDR2 YSYEKL. The CDR3 has 12 residues. The ends lost 9 bases at V and 8 bases at J; junction bases unmatched: 8. The CDR3 DNA reads TGCGCCAGTGCGGACAGGGTAGGCGGCTACACCTTC. Amino acid sequence: CASADRVGGYTF.

The sample holds a few counts of this clonotype. This CDR3 reads CSARGGGHSYEQYF. As DNA, the CDR3 is TGCAGTGCTAGAGGGGGAGGCCACTCCTACGAGCAGTACTTC. The V gene is TRBV20-1, the J gene TRBJ2-7; TRBD2 is a possible D gene (6 bases). This CDR3 comprises 14 residues. The ends were cut back, 1 base at V and 0 bases at J, with 10 bases in the middle. Looked up from germline, CDR1 is DFQATT and CDR2 is SNEGSKA (reference sequence).

The chain couples TRBV29-1 to TRBJ2-7; D is unclear. Germline assignment: CDR1 SQVTM and CDR2 ANQGSEA. The length of the CDR3 is 11 residues. Trimming took off 8 bases at V and 2 bases at J, with 10 bases between the two ends. The CDR3 reads CSMDDTYEQYF. CDR3 nucleotide sequence: TGCAGCATGGACGACACCTACGAGCAGTACTTC.

This sequence joins TRBV12-3 or TRBV12-4 and TRBJ2-7, with a tentative D call TRBD2 (6 bases). Trimming removed 5 bases from V and 3 bases from J, with 14 bases in between. The CDR3 extends over 14 amino acids. CDR3 loop: CASSISAGSYEQYF. The CDR3 DNA reads as TGTGCCAGCAGTATTAGTGCCGGGAGCTACGAGCAGTACTTC.

The CDR3 reads CASSLRAPGNQPQHF. In DNA form, the CDR3 reads TGTGCCAGCAGTTTAAGGGCCCCCGGCAATCAGCCCCAGCATTTT. V usage is TRBV28 and J usage is TRBJ1-5, with D hard to call. Per the germline V gene, CDR1 is MDHEN and CDR2 is SYDVKM. The CDR3 sequence is 15 residues long. Trimming cost V 2 bases and J 2 bases, with 10 bases left between them.

The V gene is TRBV20-1, the J gene TRBJ1-6, with D unresolved. This CDR3 region has 17 residues. Germline V lookup: CDR1 DFQATT, CDR2 SNEGSKA (reference sequence). Trimming removed 1 base at V and 0 bases at J, with 13 bases between. The CDR3 bases are TGCAGTGCTAGAGGGCTAGTGGGGAGCTCCTATAATTCACCCCTCCACTTT. It translates to CSARGLVGSSYNSPLHF.

The chain uses TRBV4-3 and TRBJ2-4; perhaps TRBD1 as D (6 bases). The V gene's germline CDR1 is LGHNA and CDR2 YSLEER. The ends were cut back, 4 bases at V and 6 bases at J, with 10 bases in the middle. CDR3 length equals 13 residues. The CDR3 bases are TGCGCCAGCAGCCCAACAGGGTTAAACATTCAGTACTTC. Translating gives CASSPTGLNIQYF.

The chain employs TRBV6-6 and TRBJ1-5; a possible D gene is TRBD1 (6 bases). The V end lost 7 bases, the J end lost 3 bases, and 22 bases lay between the germline ends. Germline lookup yields CDR1 MNHNY and CDR2 SVGAGI (reference sequence). The CDR3 spans 17 residues. DNA for the CDR3: TGTGCCAGCACCAACGGTGTAGGGGGTCGGAACAATCAGCCCCAGCATTTT. It codes for CASTNGVGGRNNQPQHF.

CDR3 in DNA: TGCGCCAGCAGCTTGGGGGACAGGGGGCATGGCTACACCTTC. Amino acids: CASSLGDRGHGYTF. V gene TRBV5-1 combines with J gene TRBJ1-2, with 12 bases matching TRBD1. CDR1 is SGHRS and CDR2 is YFSETQ in the germline V gene. CDR3 length: 14 residues. Trimming cost V 0 bases and J 6 bases; bases outside gene matches: 0.